A selection of T cell receptor beta chains follows, all from one sample in a study of spatial heterogeneity in lung cancer. TCRdb fed the 5' RACE reads into MiXCR, producing one record per CDR3 protein. Of approximately 81,000 distinct CDR3 sequences in the sample, roughly 12% were seen once. The sequencing here drew on PBMCs, taken at surgery. The receptors were gathered from a male donor with early-stage non-small cell lung cancer. Each CDR3 is given with its conserved first and last residue. The order of the fields is CDR3 protein, CDR3 DNA, J gene, D gene, V gene, clone size. D genes are given only for firm matches. The listing skips clone size in some rows; elsewhere it reads once, few, many or a size class.

CDR3aa: CSVGGQGLYEQYF
CDR3nt: TGCAGCGTGGGGGGACAGGGACTCTACGAGCAGTACTTC
j_gene: TRBJ2-7
d_gene: TRBD1
v_gene: TRBV29-1
abundance: -

CDR3aa: CSAGPDSYEQYF
CDR3nt: TGCAGTGCTGGCCCGGACAGCTACGAGCAGTACTTC
j_gene: TRBJ2-7
d_gene: -
v_gene: TRBV20-1
abundance: few

CDR3aa: CSAETGGKDTQYF
CDR3nt: TGCAGCGCCGAGACAGGGGGAAAAGATACGCAGTATTTT
j_gene: TRBJ2-3
d_gene: TRBD1
v_gene: TRBV29-1
abundance: many

CDR3aa: CASSQGSGAGTEAFF
CDR3nt: TGTGCCAGCAGTCAGGGGTCGGGGGCAGGAACTGAAGCTTTCTTT
j_gene: TRBJ1-1
d_gene: -
v_gene: TRBV7-8
abundance: -

CDR3aa: CASSLQTSGEQYF
CDR3nt: TGTGCCAGCAGCTTACAGACTAGTGGGGAGCAGTACTTC
j_gene: TRBJ2-7
d_gene: -
v_gene: TRBV11-2
abundance: few

CDR3aa: CSVEGGAITNYGYTF
CDR3nt: TGCAGCGTTGAAGGTGGGGCCATCACTAACTATGGCTACACCTTC
j_gene: TRBJ1-2
d_gene: -
v_gene: TRBV29-1
abundance: -

CDR3aa: CSASNPGQGTDEQYF
CDR3nt: TGCAGTGCTAGCAATCCCGGACAGGGCACCGACGAGCAGTACTTC
j_gene: TRBJ2-7
d_gene: TRBD1
v_gene: TRBV20-1
abundance: -

CDR3aa: CASSTGDGASGNTIYF
CDR3nt: TGTGCCAGTAGTACCGGGGACGGCGCCTCTGGAAACACCATATATTTT
j_gene: TRBJ1-3
d_gene: -
v_gene: TRBV19
abundance: few

CDR3aa: CSVESRTYGYTF
CDR3nt: TGCAGCGTTGAATCACGAACCTATGGCTACACCTTC
j_gene: TRBJ1-2
d_gene: -
v_gene: TRBV29-1
abundance: -

CDR3aa: CASSGQGREQYF
CDR3nt: TGCGCCAGCAGCGGACAGGGACGCGAGCAGTACTTC
j_gene: TRBJ2-7
d_gene: TRBD1
v_gene: TRBV5-1
abundance: few

CDR3aa: CASSQVAGGYNEQFF
CDR3nt: TGCGCCAGCAGCCAAGTGGCGGGAGGGTACAATGAGCAGTTCTTC
j_gene: TRBJ2-1
d_gene: TRBD2
v_gene: TRBV4-1
abundance: -

CDR3aa: CASSLDVAGTGELFF
CDR3nt: TGCGCCAGCAGCTTGGACGTGGCGGGCACCGGGGAGCTGTTTTTT
j_gene: TRBJ2-2
d_gene: -
v_gene: TRBV5-1
abundance: -

CDR3aa: CASSPLARPTDTQYF
CDR3nt: TGTGCCAGTAGTCCGCTAGCCAGGCCCACAGATACGCAGTATTTT
j_gene: TRBJ2-3
d_gene: -
v_gene: TRBV19
abundance: -

CDR3aa: CATSRDGRLNTEAFF
CDR3nt: TGTGCCACCAGCAGAGACGGCAGGCTGAACACTGAAGCTTTCTTT
j_gene: TRBJ1-1
d_gene: -
v_gene: TRBV15
abundance: many

CDR3aa: CATSETGQGGEETQYF
CDR3nt: TGTGCCACCAGTGAAACCGGACAGGGTGGAGAAGAGACCCAGTACTTC
j_gene: TRBJ2-5
d_gene: TRBD1
v_gene: TRBV24-1
abundance: few

CDR3aa: CASSQVVWEQYF
CDR3nt: TGTGCCAGCAGCCAAGTCGTCTGGGAGCAGTACTTC
j_gene: TRBJ2-7
d_gene: -
v_gene: TRBV3-1
abundance: -

CDR3aa: CASSLDAQPQHF
CDR3nt: TGTGCCAGCAGCTTAGACGCCCAGCCCCAGCATTTT
j_gene: TRBJ1-5
d_gene: -
v_gene: TRBV11-2
abundance: few

CDR3aa: CSARKTGFDTEAFF
CDR3nt: TGCAGTGCTAGAAAGACAGGATTTGACACTGAAGCTTTCTTT
j_gene: TRBJ1-1
d_gene: -
v_gene: TRBV20-1
abundance: many

CDR3aa: CASSYPRRAGANVLTF
CDR3nt: TGTGCCAGCAGTTATCCGAGACGGGCTGGGGCCAACGTCCTGACTTTC
j_gene: TRBJ2-6
d_gene: -
v_gene: TRBV6-2/TRBV6-3
abundance: -

CDR3aa: CASSRRDVGEDTIYF
CDR3nt: TGCGCCAGCAGCCGCAGGGACGTCGGAGAGGACACCATATATTTT
j_gene: TRBJ1-3
d_gene: -
v_gene: TRBV4-1
abundance: few

CDR3aa: CASSLGQENIQYF
CDR3nt: TGTGCCAGCAGCCTGGGACAGGAAAACATTCAGTACTTC
j_gene: TRBJ2-4
d_gene: TRBD1
v_gene: TRBV7-3
abundance: -

CDR3aa: CASSLDGYYEQYF
CDR3nt: TGCGCCAGCAGCTTGGACGGATACTACGAGCAGTACTTC
j_gene: TRBJ2-7
d_gene: -
v_gene: TRBV5-1
abundance: -

CDR3aa: CAISESGVAGGNEQFF
CDR3nt: TGTGCCATCAGTGAGTCGGGAGTAGCGGGAGGGAATGAGCAGTTCTTC
j_gene: TRBJ2-1
d_gene: TRBD2
v_gene: TRBV10-3
abundance: few

CDR3aa: CASSLGQDYNSPLHF
CDR3nt: TGTGCCAGCAGCCTAGGACAGGACTATAATTCACCCCTCCACTTT
j_gene: TRBJ1-6
d_gene: TRBD1
v_gene: TRBV6-1
abundance: few

CDR3aa: CASSLNPDTQYF
CDR3nt: TGTGCCAGCAGCTTAAACCCAGATACGCAGTATTTT
j_gene: TRBJ2-3
d_gene: -
v_gene: TRBV11-1
abundance: few

CDR3aa: CSVELPNYGYTFGSGNYGYTF
CDR3nt: -
j_gene: TRBJ1-2
d_gene: -
v_gene: TRBV29-1
abundance: many

CDR3aa: CASSENVHSSYNEQFF
CDR3nt: TGTGCCAGCAGCGAAAATGTTCATAGCTCCTACAATGAGCAGTTCTTC
j_gene: TRBJ2-1
d_gene: -
v_gene: TRBV7-9
abundance: -

CDR3aa: CASSLGGRGDEKLFF
CDR3nt: TGTGCCAGCAGCTTAGGTGGCAGGGGGGATGAAAAACTGTTTTTT
j_gene: TRBJ1-4
d_gene: TRBD1
v_gene: TRBV7-2
abundance: -

CDR3aa: CSASRDGLYQPQHF
CDR3nt: TGCAGTGCTAGCCGGGACGGACTTTATCAGCCCCAGCATTTT
j_gene: TRBJ1-5
d_gene: -
v_gene: TRBV20-1
abundance: many

CDR3aa: CAITPGSGGTEEQFF
CDR3nt: TGTGCCATCACTCCGGGGAGCGGGGGTACAGAGGAGCAGTTCTTC
j_gene: TRBJ2-1
d_gene: TRBD2
v_gene: TRBV10-3
abundance: many

CDR3aa: CACSSPAGHNSYEQYF
CDR3nt: TGTGCCTGCTCCAGCCCGGCCGGCCACAACTCCTACGAGCAGTACTTC
j_gene: TRBJ2-7
d_gene: -
v_gene: TRBV6-5
abundance: -

CDR3aa: CASAGGAWDEQYF
CDR3nt: TGTGCCAGCGCCGGGGGGGCCTGGGACGAGCAGTACTTC
j_gene: TRBJ2-7
d_gene: TRBD2
v_gene: TRBV7-9
abundance: -

CDR3aa: CASSPTWTATEAFF
CDR3nt: TGTGCCAGCAGCCCAACCTGGACAGCCACTGAAGCTTTCTTT
j_gene: TRBJ1-1
d_gene: -
v_gene: TRBV7-9
abundance: -

CDR3aa: CASSLVGYQETQYF
CDR3nt: TGCGCCAGCAGCTTGGTGGGGTACCAAGAGACCCAGTACTTC
j_gene: TRBJ2-5
d_gene: -
v_gene: TRBV5-1
abundance: few

CDR3aa: CSVEDWGRAGEQYF
CDR3nt: TGCAGCGTTGAAGATTGGGGGAGGGCCGGGGAGCAGTACTTC
j_gene: TRBJ2-7
d_gene: TRBD2
v_gene: TRBV29-1
abundance: few

CDR3aa: CASRLTGDTIYF
CDR3nt: TGTGCCAGCAGGTTGACGGGAGACACCATATATTTT
j_gene: TRBJ1-3
d_gene: -
v_gene: TRBV3-1
abundance: few

CDR3aa: CASSHRARGNEQFF
CDR3nt: TGTGCCAGCAGCCACCGGGCTAGGGGGAATGAGCAGTTCTTC
j_gene: TRBJ2-1
d_gene: -
v_gene: TRBV3-1
abundance: few

CDR3aa: CSVEEPTSGTYEQYF
CDR3nt: TGCAGCGTTGAAGAGCCGACTAGCGGAACCTACGAGCAGTACTTC
j_gene: TRBJ2-7
d_gene: TRBD2
v_gene: TRBV29-1
abundance: -

CDR3aa: CASSEVNMERELFF
CDR3nt: TGTGCCAGCAGTGAAGTAAATATGGAGCGGGAGCTGTTTTTT
j_gene: TRBJ2-2
d_gene: -
v_gene: TRBV2
abundance: few

CDR3aa: CASSETSGSGHEQFF
CDR3nt: TGTGCCAGTAGCGAAACTAGCGGGAGCGGGCATGAGCAGTTCTTC
j_gene: TRBJ2-1
d_gene: TRBD2
v_gene: TRBV19
abundance: -

CDR3aa: CASSLQVFSTDTQYF
CDR3nt: TGTGCCAGCAGCCTACAGGTTTTTAGCACAGATACGCAGTATTTT
j_gene: TRBJ2-3
d_gene: -
v_gene: TRBV7-2
abundance: few